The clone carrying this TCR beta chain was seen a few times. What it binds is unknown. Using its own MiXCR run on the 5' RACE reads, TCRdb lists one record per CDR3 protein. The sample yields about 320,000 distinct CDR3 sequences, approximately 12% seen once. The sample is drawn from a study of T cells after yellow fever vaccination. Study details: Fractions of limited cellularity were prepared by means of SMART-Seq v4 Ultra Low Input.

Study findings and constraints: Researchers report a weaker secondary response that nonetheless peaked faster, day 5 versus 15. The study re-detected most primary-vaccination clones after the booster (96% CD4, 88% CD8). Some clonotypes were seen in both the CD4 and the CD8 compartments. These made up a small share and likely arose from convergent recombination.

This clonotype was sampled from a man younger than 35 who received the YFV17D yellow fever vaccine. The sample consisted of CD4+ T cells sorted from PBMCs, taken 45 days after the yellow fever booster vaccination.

The chain's CDR3 is CASGFQTQHDTQYF. For the CDR3, the DNA is TGTGCTAGTGGTTTTCAGACTCAACACGATACGCAGTATTTT. The rearrangement joins TRBV12-5 to TRBJ2-3; D is unresolved. The CDR3 loop spans 14 amino acids. V lost 3 bases and J 6 bases, leaving 13 bases between the germline ends. CDR1 is LGHNT and CDR2 is FRNRAP in the germline V gene.